Shown below are 27 T cell receptor beta chains from a single sample sequenced in a study of blood T cell repertoires in COVID-19. The assay was immunoSEQ multiplex PCR, and TCRdb's table has in-frame clones only and misses some. Among 350,000 to 450,000 clones listed, more than 75% were seen once. Sample: peripheral blood. The receptors were gathered from an older woman with COVID-19, enrolled during active disease.

The chain employs TRBV5-1 and TRBJ2-3; 13 bases agree with TRBD2. The germline CDR1 and CDR2 sequences are SGHRS and YFSETQ. V shed 4 bases, J shed 0 bases, and the junction held 8 bases outside the gene matches. CDR3 size: 18 residues. The CDR3 DNA follows: TGCGCCAGCAGCGTATGGACTAGCGGGGGTTCTAGCACAGATACGCAGTATTTT. This encodes CASSVWTSGGSSTDTQYF.

The chain recombines TRBV6-5 with TRBJ1-5; 11 nucleotides line up with TRBD1. The CDR3 length is 15 residues. V was pared by 6 bases and J by 5 bases, with 6 bases of the junction left unmatched. The germline V gene encodes CDR1 MNHEY and CDR2 SVGAGI. The DNA of the CDR3 is TGTGCCAGCAGAAGAGGACAGGGGGCCTATCAGCCCCAGCATTTT. Protein: CASRRGQGAYQPQHF.

The J gene is TRBJ2-5, the V gene TRBV6-5; D possibly corresponds to TRBD1 (6 bases). CDR3 length: 13 amino acids. V lost 2 bases and J 5 bases, leaving 9 bases between the germline ends. Germline CDR1 reads MNHEY; CDR2 reads SVGAGI. For the CDR3, the DNA is TGTGCCAGCAGTTACGGGGGCGCGGAGACCCAGTACTTC. This sequence encodes CASSYGGAETQYF.

V gene TRBV5-4 combines with J gene TRBJ1-2, with 10 bases aligning to TRBD1. This CDR3 region has 14 residues. Germline-derived CDR1 and CDR2 are SGHNT and YYREEE (reference sequence). V lost 4 bases, J lost 7 bases, and 7 bases stayed unmatched. CDR3 sequence reads: CASSGGQGEGGYTF. The CDR3 coding sequence is TGTGCCAGCAGCGGAGGACAGGGGGAAGGTGGCTACACCTTC.

The chain couples TRBV6-5 to TRBJ1-1, with D possibly TRBD1 on 6 matching bases. Per germline, CDR1 MNHEY and CDR2 SVGAGI. V was trimmed by 7 bases and J by 5 bases, leaving 20 bases between them. The CDR3 is 15 amino acids. The CDR3: CASTQSGGGGTEAFF. CDR3 DNA sequence: TGTGCCAGCACCCAAAGTGGGGGAGGGGGGACTGAAGCTTTCTTT.

The chain recombines TRBV28 with TRBJ1-2; 8 positions match TRBD1. From germline, CDR1 is MDHEN and CDR2 SYDVKM. With 2 bases clipped from V and 3 bases from J, the junction kept 5 bases outside the gene matches. This CDR3 spans 15 amino acids. The CDR3 here is CASSLPTGGYYGYTF. The CDR3 coding sequence is TGTGCCAGCAGTTTACCAACAGGGGGGTACTATGGCTACACCTTC.

This chain links TRBV6-6 with TRBJ2-3; the D is unclear. The CDR3 is made up of 10 amino acids. Trimming stripped 10 bases from V and 6 bases from J, with 8 bases between. Germline-derived CDR1 and CDR2 are MNHNY and SVGAGI (reference sequence). The CDR3 protein is CATQADTQYF. The CDR3 DNA reads as TGTGCCACCCAAGCGGATACGCAGTATTTT.

The V call is TRBV3-1 (or the pseudogene TRBV3-2), the J call TRBJ1-6; no clear D gene. The V gene's germline CDR1 is LGHDT and CDR2 YNNKEL (reference sequence). V gave up 1 base and J gave up 9 bases, with 16 bases separating them. The CDR3 is 16 amino acids. CDR3 sequence reads: CASSQGVWAMVSPLHF. CDR3 DNA sequence: TGTGCCAGCAGCCAAGGGGTATGGGCCATGGTTTCACCCCTCCACTTT.

This chain joins TRBV5-1 and TRBJ2-3; the D gene is possibly TRBD2 (6 bases). The CDR3 extends over 17 amino acids. Trimming stripped 0 bases from V and 3 bases from J, with 17 bases between. Germline assignment: CDR1 SGHRS and CDR2 YFSETQ. The CDR3 nucleotides read TGCGCCAGCAGCTTGGAAAGCGGAGGGGCAGGAACAGATACGCAGTATTTT. Translating gives CASSLESGGAGTDTQYF.

This sequence joins TRBV6-5 and TRBJ1-3; D call uncertain. Per the germline V gene, CDR1 is MNHEY and CDR2 is SVGAGI. Trimming took 8 bases from V and 8 from J, leaving 22 bases between them. This CDR3 comprises 15 residues. For the CDR3, the DNA is TGTGCCAGCGCCCCTAGGTCCGGCCCAGCGTACACCATATATTTT. It yields the protein CASAPRSGPAYTIYF.

The rearrangement links TRBV9 to TRBJ2-2; TRBD1 agrees at 8 bases. The CDR3 extends over 15 amino acids. V dropped 5 bases and J dropped 3; count of bases not matched to a gene: 6. CDR1 is SGDLS and CDR2 is YYNGEE in the germline V gene. The CDR3 reads CASSVDRAYTGELFF. CDR3 in DNA: TGTGCCAGCAGTGTGGACAGGGCCTACACCGGGGAGCTGTTTTTT.

This clone was seen many times. The chain carries TRBV27 and TRBJ2-7, with D maybe TRBD1 (6 bases). Germline lookup yields CDR1 MNHEY and CDR2 SMNVEV (reference sequence). This CDR3 contains 14 residues. Trimming cost V 2 bases and J 5 bases, with 13 bases left between them. CDR3 loop: CASSLAGVGNEQYF. CDR3 nucleotides: TGTGCCAGCAGTTTAGCAGGGGTCGGGAACGAGCAGTACTTC.

Turning to this clone: A much more abundant neighbour one base away suggests this may be a read error. The same CDR3 is also encoded by other DNA sequences in this sample. This chain links TRBV7-9 with TRBJ2-7; TRBD1 agrees at 7 bases. This CDR3 has 14 residues. Unmatched junction bases numbered 4, after V lost 4 bases and J lost 1 base. Germline V CDR1 and CDR2: SEHNR, FQNEAQ (reference sequence). CDR3 DNA sequence: TGTGCCAGCAGCTCCCGGGACAGTTCCTACGAGCAGTACTTC. Its protein product is CASSSRDSSYEQYF.

The CDR3 DNA sequence: TGTGCCAGCAGCCTCTCCCCAAGACAGGGGGGGAACTATGGCTACACCTTC. Translating gives CASSLSPRQGGNYGYTF. This sequence joins TRBV9 and TRBJ1-2; 9 bases map to TRBD1. The junction had 12 bases not matched to a gene; V was cut back by 4 bases and J by 2 bases. Per the germline V gene, CDR1 is SGDLS and CDR2 is YYNGEE. The CDR3 contains 17 residues.

This chain connects TRBV19 to TRBJ1-2; D is undetermined. This CDR3 is 14 amino acids long. Germline V gene sequence: CDR1 LNHDA, CDR2 SQIVND (reference sequence). V was cut by 3 bases and J by 2 bases, with 10 bases left in between. The CDR3 loop reads CASSILASNYGYTF. In DNA form, the CDR3 reads TGTGCCAGTAGTATCCTGGCATCAAACTATGGCTACACCTTC.

The V and J genes are TRBV28 and TRBJ2-1; 8 bases match TRBD2. The CDR3 loop spans 18 amino acids. Trimming took 5 bases from V and 4 from J; bases not matched to a gene: 16. CDR1 and CDR2 from the germline V gene are MDHEN and SYDVKM. CDR3: CASSTPLALAGGYNEQFF. The CDR3 DNA reads TGTGCCAGCAGTACACCCTTAGCACTGGCGGGGGGATACAATGAGCAGTTCTTC.

The sample holds a few counts of this clone. This rearrangement joins TRBV5-6 to TRBJ1-4; 9 nucleotides match TRBD1. V lost 8 bases, J lost 6 bases, and 8 bases stayed unmatched. Germline lookup yields CDR1 SGHDT and CDR2 YYEEEE. CDR3 size: 14 residues. Here the CDR3 DNA reads TGTGCCAGTCCAGGGGACAGGGTTTATGAAAAACTGTTTTTT. It translates to CASPGDRVYEKLFF.

This sequence joins TRBV11-2 and TRBJ2-1; D may be TRBD2 (6 bases). Trimming took off 5 bases at V and 3 bases at J, with 14 bases between the two ends. This CDR3 spans 15 amino acids. From germline, CDR1 is SGHAT and CDR2 FQNNGV. CDR3 sequence: CASSPRGGNYNEQFF. The CDR3 DNA follows: TGTGCCAGCAGCCCACGTGGGGGGAACTACAATGAGCAGTTCTTC.

In its sample, this clone was seen once. The genes are TRBV2 and TRBJ1-5; 7 bases fit TRBD1. This CDR3 contains 14 residues. CDR1 SNHLY and CDR2 FYNNEI come from the germline V gene. J was trimmed by 7 bases and V by 4 bases; bases with no gene match: 7. In DNA, the CDR3 is TGTGCCAGCAGTGGCGAGGGGGCGCGGCAGCCCCAGCATTTT. Residues: CASSGEGARQPQHF.

V usage is TRBV5-1 and J usage is TRBJ1-1, with 7 bases aligning to TRBD1. The CDR3 totals 14 residues. CDR1 and CDR2 from the germline V gene are SGHRS and YFSETQ. Losses at the gene ends were 2 bases for V and 5 bases for J; bases not matched to a gene: 6. CDR3 coding DNA: TGCGCCAGCAGCTTCCCGACAGGGCGGACTGAAGCTTTCTTT. It specifies CASSFPTGRTEAFF. The full variable domain, in which reference TRBV5-1 and TRBJ1-1 provide the parts outside the CDR3, is KAGVTQTPRYLIKTRGQQVTLSCSPISGHRSVSWYQQTPGQGLQFLFEYFSETQRNKGNFPGRFSGRQFSNSRSEMNVSTLELGDSALYLCASSFPTGRTEAFFGQGTRLTVV.

The genes are TRBV6-6 and TRBJ1-2; 7 bases agree with TRBD1. The trim removed 2 bases at V and 0 bases at J, leaving 3 bases unmatched. There are 15 residues in the CDR3. The germline CDR1 and CDR2 sequences are MNHNY and SVGAGI (reference sequence). CDR3 coding DNA: TGTGCCAGCAGTTACAAGACAGGGACTAACTATGGCTACACCTTC. Its protein is CASSYKTGTNYGYTF.

This clone was observed a single time. V gene TRBV7-9 combines with J gene TRBJ2-6; 9 bases are shared with TRBD1. V gave up 5 bases and J gave up 0 bases; unmatched junction bases: 11. The CDR3 contains 19 residues. Germline CDR1 reads SEHNR; CDR2 reads FQNEAQ (reference sequence). The CDR3 DNA sequence: TGTGCCAGCAGCCAGACTCCGGGACAGGGAGGCTCTGGGGCCAACGTCCTGACTTTC. It codes for CASSQTPGQGGSGANVLTF.

The J gene is TRBJ1-1, the V gene TRBV2, with 7 positions matching TRBD1. V dropped 7 bases and J dropped 4; count of bases not matched to a gene: 18. The germline V gene encodes CDR1 SNHLY and CDR2 FYNNEI. The CDR3 is 17 residues long. CDR3: CASTQGRQGAGSTEAFF. The CDR3 DNA is TGTGCCAGCACCCAGGGTCGACAGGGCGCGGGTAGCACTGAAGCTTTCTTT.

This clone was recorded only once. A read error may explain this, as a much larger clone is one base away. The CDR3 loop is CASSLDRVTGELFF. The CDR3 nucleotides read TGTGCCAGCAGCTTGGACAGGGTAACCGGGGAGCTGTTTTTT. The gene calls are TRBV5-4 and TRBJ2-2; tentative D call: TRBD1 (6 bases). The CDR3 runs to 14 residues. Trimming cost V 0 bases and J 5 bases, with 8 bases left between them. CDR1 and CDR2 from the germline V gene are SGHNT and YYREEE (reference sequence).

The chain combines TRBV25-1 with TRBJ2-3; maybe TRBD1 (6 bases). CDR3 length: 14 residues. Deletions cut 7 bases from V and 0 bases from J, with 11 bases between. The germline V gene has CDR1 MGHDK and CDR2 SYGVNS. Written as DNA, the CDR3 is TGTGCCAGCATAGGGGGAACAAGCACAGATACGCAGTATTTT. This sequence encodes CASIGGTSTDTQYF. Looking up the rest from reference TRBV25-1 and TRBJ2-3 gives the full variable domain: EADIYQTPRYLVIGTGKKITLECSQTMGHDKMYWYQQDPGMELHLIHYSYGVNSTEKGDLSSESTVSRIRTEHFPLTLESARPSHTSQYLCASIGGTSTDTQYFGPGTRLTVL.

J is TRBJ1-1 and V is TRBV6-4, with unresolved D. V was cut by 5 bases and J by 4 bases, with 11 bases left in between. The CDR3 contains 13 residues. Germline V gene sequence: CDR1 MRHNA, CDR2 SNTAGT. This chain's CDR3 is CASSILPGTEAFF. CDR3 coding DNA: TGTGCCAGCAGTATCCTCCCGGGCACTGAAGCTTTCTTT.

The chain joins TRBV6-1 to TRBJ1-5; D is unclear. V dropped 2 bases and J dropped 11 bases, with 4 bases sitting between them. Germline lookup yields CDR1 MNHNS and CDR2 SASEGT. The CDR3 sequence is 10 residues long. In DNA, the CDR3 is TGTGCCAGCAGTGAACTATCCCAGCATTTT. It is translated as CASSELSQHF.